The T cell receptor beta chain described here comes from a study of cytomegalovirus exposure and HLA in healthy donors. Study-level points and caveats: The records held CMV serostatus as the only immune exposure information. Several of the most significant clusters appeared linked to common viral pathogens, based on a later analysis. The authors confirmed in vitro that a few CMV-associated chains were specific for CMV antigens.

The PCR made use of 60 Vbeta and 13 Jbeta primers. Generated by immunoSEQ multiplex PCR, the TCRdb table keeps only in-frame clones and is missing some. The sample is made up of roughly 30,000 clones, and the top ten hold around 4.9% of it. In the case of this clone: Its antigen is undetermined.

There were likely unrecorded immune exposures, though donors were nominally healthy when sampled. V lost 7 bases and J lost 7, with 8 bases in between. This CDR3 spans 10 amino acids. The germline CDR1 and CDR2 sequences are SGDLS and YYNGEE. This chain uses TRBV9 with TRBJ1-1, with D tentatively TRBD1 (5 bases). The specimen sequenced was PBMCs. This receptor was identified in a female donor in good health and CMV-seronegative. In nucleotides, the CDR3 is TGTGCCAGCGGGGGGGTTGAAGCTTTCTTT. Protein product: CASGGVEAFF.